What follows are 23 T cell receptor beta chains derived from one specimen sequenced in a study of CD8 T cells in ankylosing spondylitis. Study conclusions and caveats: One TCR beta motif, made up of seven to nine highly homologous variants, appeared characteristic of ankylosing spondylitis blood.

For these receptors, no antigen is known. TCRdb reprocessed the 5' RACE reads via MiXCR and lists one record per CDR3 protein. The sample has 650,000 to 800,000 distinct CDR3 sequences; around 17% are singletons. The sequenced sample was blood, either unsorted or a sorted T cell fraction (not recorded which). Receptors originate from a male donor with ankylosing spondylitis.

This clonotype was seen more than once but under ten times. J is TRBJ2-1 and V is TRBV20-1; TRBD2 agrees at 9 bases. This CDR3 region has 14 residues. Germline assignment: CDR1 DFQATT and CDR2 SNEGSKA (reference sequence). Trimming removed 1 base from V and 2 bases from J; junction bases left unmatched: 0. The CDR3 spells CSARGGGAYNEQFF. The CDR3 bases are TGCAGTGCTAGAGGCGGGGGGGCCTACAATGAGCAGTTCTTC.

The chain links TRBV2 to TRBJ1-6, with 7 bases lining up with TRBD1. The V gene end was trimmed by 4 bases and the J gene end by 10 bases; junction bases not matched to a gene: 10. The CDR3 is made up of 15 amino acids. Germline V gene data show CDR1 as SNHLY and CDR2 as FYNNEI. The CDR3 spells CASSGGKGAGSPLHF. The DNA for the CDR3 is TGTGCCAGCAGTGGGGGGAAGGGGGCAGGCTCACCCCTCCACTTT.

This clonotype was detected a few times. V is TRBV12-3 or TRBV12-4 and J is TRBJ2-7; no clear D gene. V lost 2 bases, J lost 6 bases, and 14 bases lay in between. CDR3 length: 14 residues. CDR3 sequence: CASSLLARYGEQYF. CDR3 in DNA: TGTGCCAGCAGTTTATTAGCTAGATACGGCGAGCAGTACTTC.

Only a few counts were recorded for this clonotype. The chain joins TRBV6-2 or TRBV6-3 to TRBJ2-3, with D possibly TRBD2 on 5 matching bases. The CDR3 extends over 16 amino acids. The V end was cut by 3 bases, the J end by 3 bases, with 16 bases between. The germline CDR1 and CDR2 sequences are MNHEY and SVGEGT. In DNA form, the CDR3 reads TGTGCCAGCAGTTATGGACTCACATCAGGTACAGATACGCAGTATTTT. Its protein is CASSYGLTSGTDTQYF.

The chain recombines TRBV27 with TRBJ2-7, with 7 nucleotides matching TRBD2. Unmatched junction bases numbered 8, after V lost 4 bases and J lost 2 bases. There are 15 residues in the CDR3. Germline CDR1 reads MNHEY; CDR2 reads SMNVEV (reference sequence). The DNA for the CDR3 is TGTGCCAGCAGTTCAAGCGGGGCTGCAACCTACGAGCAGTACTTC. It is translated as CASSSSGAATYEQYF.

The chain joins TRBV5-1 to TRBJ2-5; 10 nucleotides match TRBD1. This CDR3 spans 17 amino acids. The junction had 10 bases not matched to a gene; V was cut back by 1 base and J by 4 bases. CDR1 and CDR2 (germline): SGHRS, YFSETQ. The CDR3 reads CASSLSPGDRGGETQYF. In DNA, the CDR3 is TGCGCCAGCAGCTTGTCCCCCGGGGACAGGGGAGGAGAGACCCAGTACTTC.

CDR3 nucleotide sequence: TGCGCCAGCAGCCAAGCCCGGGGCAGACTAGCAAAAAACATTCAGTACTTC. It translates to CASSQARGRLAKNIQYF. The rearrangement uses TRBV4-1 and TRBJ2-4; 7 nucleotides match TRBD2. After removal of 1 base from V and 4 bases from J, the junction contained 10 bases not matched to a gene. This CDR3 contains 17 residues. CDR1 MGHRA and CDR2 YSYEKL come from the germline V gene.

This clonotype was detected many times. The rearrangement links TRBV28 to TRBJ2-3, with 9 bases aligning to TRBD1. Per germline, CDR1 MDHEN and CDR2 SYDVKM. Germline trimming cut 6 bases from V and 1 base from J; bases unmatched to any gene: 5. This CDR3 has 15 amino acids. The CDR3: CASRKGDRGTDTQYF. The CDR3 bases are TGTGCCAGCAGAAAGGGGGACAGGGGCACAGATACGCAGTATTTT.

This clonotype came up many times. This chain joins TRBV4-3 and TRBJ2-1; TRBD1 matches at 8 bases. The junction had 1 base not matched to a gene; V was cut back by 3 bases and J by 0 bases. The CDR3 consists of 15 residues. Per germline, CDR1 LGHNA and CDR2 YSLEER. CDR3 protein: CASSQDRASYNEQFF. The CDR3, as DNA: TGCGCCAGCAGCCAGGACAGGGCCTCCTACAATGAGCAGTTCTTC.

The chain links TRBV20-1 to TRBJ1-5; no reliable D call. The CDR3 has 12 amino acids. V gave up 3 bases and J gave up 4 bases, with 7 bases separating them. Germline assignment: CDR1 DFQATT and CDR2 SNEGSKA (reference sequence). Written as DNA, the CDR3 is TGCAGTGCTAGTTGGAGAAATCAGCCCCAGCATTTT. Translating it yields CSASWRNQPQHF.

The chain carries TRBV3-1 and TRBJ1-1; D gene uncertain. In germline, CDR1 is LGHDT, CDR2 YNNKEL (reference sequence). The V and J ends lost 3 bases and 5 bases respectively, with 13 bases between them. The CDR3 is made up of 14 amino acids. The DNA of the CDR3 is TGTGCCAGCAGCCATACTTACGGGAGGACTGAAGCTTTCTTT. Translating gives CASSHTYGRTEAFF.

The chain has TRBV11-2 and TRBJ2-4; 7 bases align to TRBD1. From germline, CDR1 is SGHAT and CDR2 FQNNGV. CDR3 size: 12 residues. V shed 1 base and J 10 bases; nucleotides not matched to a gene: 1. The CDR3 DNA reads as TGTGCCAGCAGCTTAGGACAGGGTATTCAGTACTTC. It specifies CASSLGQGIQYF.

Turning to this clonotype: A read error may be the cause here, since a much bigger clone is one base away. The chain recombines TRBV3-1 with TRBJ2-5; D unclear. CDR3 length equals 13 residues. Germline loops: CDR1 LGHDT, CDR2 YNNKEL (reference sequence). V was shortened by 1 base and J by 0 bases, with 3 bases between the two germline ends. CDR3 residues: CASSQVYQETQYF. CDR3 bases: TGTGCCAGCAGCCAAGTGTACCAAGAGACCCAGTACTTC.

This clonotype appeared many times. CDR3 residues: CASRRDSTYNSPLHF. Written as DNA, the CDR3 is TGTGCCAGCAGACGGGACAGCACCTATAATTCACCCCTCCACTTT. This sequence joins TRBV12-3 or TRBV12-4 and TRBJ1-6; TRBD1 agrees at 7 bases. The CDR3 has 15 amino acids. V shed 6 bases, J shed 2 bases, and the junction held 4 bases outside the gene matches.

This chain links TRBV23-1 with TRBJ2-1, with 7 nucleotides matching TRBD1. TRBV23-1 is given ORF status, its function remaining uncertain. The CDR3 covers 14 residues. The V gene end was trimmed by 9 bases and the J gene end by 2 bases; junction bases not matched to a gene: 7. As DNA, the CDR3 is TGCGCCAGTCGTAAGGGACAGCCCTACAATGAGCAGTTCTTC. Amino acids: CASRKGQPYNEQFF.

This chain uses TRBV30 with TRBJ2-2; D possibly corresponds to TRBD1 (6 bases). Trimming removed 3 bases from V and 5 bases from J, with 13 bases in between. The CDR3 is 14 amino acids. Germline CDR1 is GTSNPN and CDR2 is SVGIG (reference sequence). The chain's CDR3 is CAWRAGQLTGELFF. For the CDR3, the DNA is TGTGCCTGGAGAGCCGGACAGTTAACCGGGGAGCTGTTTTTT.

The gene calls are TRBV27 and TRBJ1-2, with a tentative D call TRBD1 (6 bases). The CDR3 is 16 residues long. Germline V gene sequence: CDR1 MNHEY, CDR2 SMNVEV (reference sequence). Trimming took 6 bases from V and 4 from J, leaving 21 bases between them. CDR3 nucleotides: TGTGCCAGCAGGAAAGGGGGGGACACTCCGCCCTATGGCTACACCTTC. The encoded protein is CASRKGGDTPPYGYTF.

The chain has TRBV2 and TRBJ2-2, with D possibly matching TRBD2 (7 bases). Germline CDR1 is SNHLY and CDR2 is FYNNEI. Trimming stripped 7 bases from V and 4 bases from J, with 16 bases between. This CDR3 is built from 15 residues. CDR3 in amino acids: CASIPGGLGTGELFF. CDR3 in DNA: TGTGCCAGCATCCCGGGGGGCCTGGGCACCGGGGAGCTGTTTTTT. Supplemented by reference TRBV2 and TRBJ2-2, the full variable domain reads EPEVTQTPSHQVTQMGQEVILRCVPISNHLYFYWYRQILGQKVEFLVSFYNNEISEKSEIFDDQFSVERPDGSNFTLKIRSTKLEDSAMYFCASIPGGLGTGELFFGEGSRLTVL.

J is TRBJ1-1 and V is TRBV11-2; D unclear. Trimming pared 5 bases from V and 6 bases from J, leaving 13 bases between. The CDR3 loop spans 13 amino acids. Germline lookup yields CDR1 SGHAT and CDR2 FQNNGV. CDR3: CASSHEEWSEAFF. The CDR3 coding sequence is TGTGCCAGCAGCCATGAGGAGTGGTCTGAAGCTTTCTTT.

This chain links TRBV12-3 or TRBV12-4 with TRBJ2-2; 8 bases match TRBD2. With 5 bases clipped from V and 1 base from J, the junction kept 9 bases outside the gene matches. The CDR3 is made up of 17 amino acids. CDR3 loop: CASSLNPGLGNTGELFF. CDR3 bases: TGTGCCAGCAGTCTGAACCCGGGACTAGGGAACACCGGGGAGCTGTTTTTT.

Only a few counts were recorded for this clonotype. J is TRBJ1-6 and V is TRBV5-1; 9 bases map to TRBD1. V was pared by 3 bases and J by 9 bases, with 4 bases of the junction left unmatched. From germline, CDR1 is SGHRS and CDR2 YFSETQ. The CDR3 spans 14 residues. The CDR3 here is CASSSDRGSSPLHF. In nucleotides, the CDR3 is TGCGCCAGCAGCTCGGACAGGGGCAGTTCACCCCTCCACTTT.

The chain recombines TRBV7-2 with TRBJ2-7, with TRBD1 matching 7 bases. Germline V gene lookup returns CDR1 SGHTA and CDR2 FQGNSA. V dropped 3 bases and J dropped 0; count of bases not matched to a gene: 8. The CDR3 is made up of 16 amino acids. CDR3 region: CASSFSDRAGSYEQYF. The DNA for the CDR3 is TGTGCCAGCAGCTTCTCCGACAGGGCAGGCTCCTACGAGCAGTACTTC.

The chain joins TRBV29-1 to TRBJ2-7, with D possibly TRBD1 on 6 matching bases. The CDR3 covers 12 residues. The germline V gene has CDR1 SQVTM and CDR2 ANQGSEA. The ends were cut back, 2 bases at V and 3 bases at J, with 8 bases in the middle. The CDR3 region has the DNA TGCAGCGTTGAATCAGGGGACTACGAGCAGTACTTC. It codes for CSVESGDYEQYF.